The 10 T cell receptor beta chains in this list originate from one sample, sequenced in a study of cytomegalovirus exposure and HLA in healthy donors. The PCR used 60 Vbeta and 13 Jbeta primers. Assay used: immunoSEQ multiplex PCR; TCRdb lists only in-frame clones, some missing. The sample includes about 140,000 clones, over 65% of them seen just once. Sequencing was performed on PBMCs. These TCRs come from a female donor in good health and CMV-seropositive.

This chain connects TRBV7-2 to TRBJ2-5, with unresolved D. The DNA end is a closer match to TRBJ2-7, so the J assignment may be wrong. The CDR3 has 12 residues. Per germline, CDR1 SGHTA and CDR2 FQGNSA. For the CDR3, the DNA is TGTGCCAGCAGCTTATCAAACTACGAGCAGTACTTC. It yields the protein CASSLSNYEQYF.

The J gene is TRBJ2-7, the V gene TRBV6-5, with 8 bases identical to TRBD1. This CDR3 comprises 14 residues. V lost 3 bases, J lost 3 bases, and 4 bases stayed unmatched. CDR1 MNHEY and CDR2 SVGAGI come from the germline V gene. The CDR3 nucleotides read TGTGCCAGCAGTTATCGGGGACAGGACTACGAGCAGTACTTC. Its protein product is CASSYRGQDYEQYF.

V gene TRBV19 combines with J gene TRBJ2-1; 13 nucleotides line up with TRBD2. Germline V gene sequence: CDR1 LNHDA, CDR2 SQIVND (reference sequence). The CDR3 is made up of 16 amino acids. Trimming cost V 5 bases and J 6 bases; bases outside gene matches: 7. CDR3 in DNA: TGTGCCAGTAGTCAGACCGGACTAGCGGGAGTCAATGAGCAGTTCTTC. Amino acid sequence: CASSQTGLAGVNEQFF. Combining the CDR3 with reference TRBV19 and TRBJ2-1 gives the whole variable domain DGGITQSPKYLFRKEGQNVTLSCEQNLNHDAMYWYRQDPGQGLRLIYYSQIVNDFQKGDIAEGYSVSREKKESFPLTVTSAQKNPTAFYLCASSQTGLAGVNEQFFGPGTRLTVL.

This sequence joins TRBV7-3 and TRBJ1-1, with 8 bases fitting TRBD1. Germline V CDR1 and CDR2: SGHTA, FQGTGA. J lost 10 bases, V lost 4 bases, and 5 bases had no gene match. The CDR3 has 12 amino acids. CDR3 region: CASSSDRVRAFF. The CDR3 DNA sequence: TGTGCCAGCAGCTCGGACAGGGTCAGAGCTTTCTTT.

This chain connects TRBV7-9 to TRBJ2-2; 8 nucleotides match TRBD1. The CDR3 is 16 amino acids. The germline gives CDR1 SEHNR, CDR2 FQNEAQ (reference sequence). With V trimmed by 5 bases and J by 2 bases, 7 bases remained unmatched. CDR3 loop: CASSIRTGINTGELFF. Here the CDR3 DNA reads TGTGCCAGCAGCATAAGGACAGGGATCAACACCGGGGAGCTGTTTTTT. Variable domain in full (rest from reference TRBV7-9 and TRBJ2-2): DTGVSQNPRHKITKRGQNVTFRCDPISEHNRLYWYRQTLGQGPEFLTYFQNEAQLEKSRLLSDRFSAERPKGSFSTLEIQRTEQGDSAMYLCASSIRTGINTGELFFGEGSRLTVL.

J is TRBJ1-2 and V is TRBV2, with D possibly being TRBD1 (6 bases). V was shortened by 6 bases and J by 3 bases, with 17 bases between the two germline ends. Per germline, CDR1 SNHLY and CDR2 FYNNEI. The CDR3 has 15 residues. The CDR3 is CASRGKGGGHYGYTF. The DNA of the CDR3 is TGTGCCAGCAGGGGGAAGGGGGGGGGACACTATGGCTACACCTTC.

The genes are TRBV4-1 and TRBJ2-7, with 7 bases aligning to TRBD2. V was pared by 0 bases and J by 3 bases, with 8 bases of the junction left unmatched. This CDR3 contains 16 residues. Per the germline V gene, CDR1 is MGHRA and CDR2 is YSYEKL. CDR3 in amino acids: CASSQDNAGVLYEQYF. CDR3 in DNA: TGCGCCAGCAGCCAAGATAATGCGGGAGTTCTCTACGAGCAGTACTTC.

This rearrangement joins TRBV5-1 to TRBJ2-3; the match to TRBD2 covers 12 bases. The CDR3 is 19 amino acids. Germline V gene lookup returns CDR1 SGHRS and CDR2 YFSETQ. The ends lost 0 bases at V and 5 bases at J; junction bases unmatched: 13. As DNA, the CDR3 is TGCGCCAGCAGCTTGGCGGTCCTAGCGGGGGGGCTTCAGCTAGATACGCAGTATTTT. Protein: CASSLAVLAGGLQLDTQYF.

The genes are TRBV7-2 and TRBJ2-7, with TRBD1 as a possible D gene (7 bases). CDR3 length: 16 amino acids. V was shortened by 3 bases and J by 0 bases, with 15 bases between the two germline ends. CDR1 and CDR2 from the germline V gene are SGHTA and FQGNSA. The CDR3 DNA is TGTGCCAGCAGCTTGCAGGGGGGCATTAGCTCCTACGAGCAGTACTTC. This encodes CASSLQGGISSYEQYF.

The rearrangement joins TRBV10-3 to TRBJ2-7, with TRBD1 matching 10 bases. Germline-derived CDR1 and CDR2 are ENHRY and SYGVKD. The CDR3 has 12 residues. The V and J ends lost 9 bases and 7 bases, in that order; junction bases with no gene match: 6. The CDR3 coding sequence is TGTGCCATTGCACCGGACAGGGGGGAGCAGTACTTC. Translation gives CAIAPDRGEQYF.